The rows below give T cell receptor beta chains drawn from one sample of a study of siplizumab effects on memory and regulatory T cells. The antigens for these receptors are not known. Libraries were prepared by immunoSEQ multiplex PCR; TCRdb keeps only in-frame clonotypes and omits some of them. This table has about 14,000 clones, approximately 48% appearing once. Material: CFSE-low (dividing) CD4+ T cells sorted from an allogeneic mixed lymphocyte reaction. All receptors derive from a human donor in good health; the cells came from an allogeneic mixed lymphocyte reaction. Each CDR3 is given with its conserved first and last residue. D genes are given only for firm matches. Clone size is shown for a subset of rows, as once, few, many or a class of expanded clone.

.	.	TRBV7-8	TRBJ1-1	CASSREGNTEAFF	TGTGCCAGCAGCCGAGAAGGGAACACTGAAGCTTTCTTT
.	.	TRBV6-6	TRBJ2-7	CASTGTAPYEQYF	TGTGCCAGCACCGGGACGGCACCCTACGAGCAGTACTTC
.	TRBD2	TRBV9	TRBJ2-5	CASSVVGSSGLVQETQYF	TGTGCCAGCAGCGTAGTGGGTTCATCGGGACTAGTCCAAGAGACCCAGTACTTC
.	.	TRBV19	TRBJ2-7	CASSRGSEQYF	TGTGCCAGTAGTCGGGGCTCCGAGCAGTACTTC
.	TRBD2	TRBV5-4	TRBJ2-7	CASSFPSGRNYEQYF	TGTGCCAGCAGCTTTCCTAGCGGGAGGAATTACGAGCAGTACTTC
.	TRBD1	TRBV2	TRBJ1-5	CASSLDRGYQPQHF	TGTGCCAGCAGCCTGGACAGGGGGTACCAGCCCCAGCATTTT
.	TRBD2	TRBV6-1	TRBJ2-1	CASSEGGGTYNEQFF	TGTGCCAGCAGTGAAGGCGGGGGGACCTACAATGAGCAGTTCTTC
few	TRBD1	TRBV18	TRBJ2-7	CASSPRTGNEQYF	TGTGCCAGCTCACCTCGGACAGGGAACGAGCAGTACTTC
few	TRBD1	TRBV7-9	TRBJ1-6	CASTRGQHNSPLHF	TGTGCCAGCACCAGGGGACAGCATAATTCACCCCTCCACTTT
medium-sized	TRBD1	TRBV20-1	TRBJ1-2	CSAVQGAGYTF	TGCAGTGCCGTACAGGGGGCAGGCTACACCTTC
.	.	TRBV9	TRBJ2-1	CASSAPGPFYNEQFF	TGTGCCAGCAGCGCCCCGGGACCGTTTTACAATGAGCAGTTCTTC
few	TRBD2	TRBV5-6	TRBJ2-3	CASNHRGLAGASTDTQYF	TGTGCCAGCAACCACCGGGGACTAGCGGGAGCCAGCACAGATACGCAGTATTTT
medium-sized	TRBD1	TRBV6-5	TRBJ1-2	CASSPYRGLDGYTF	TGTGCCAGCAGTCCGTACAGGGGTTTAGATGGCTACACCTTC
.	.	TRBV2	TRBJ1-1	CASSKSGWNTEAFF	TGTGCCAGCAGTAAATCAGGGTGGAACACTGAAGCTTTCTTT
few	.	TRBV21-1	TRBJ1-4	CASSRAPGQSEKLFF	TGTGCCAGCAGCAGAGCCCCGGGACAATCGGAAAAACTGTTTTTT
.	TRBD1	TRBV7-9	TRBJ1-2	CASSPRTGGNYGYTF	TGTGCCAGCAGCCCCCGGACAGGCGGTAACTATGGCTACACCTTC
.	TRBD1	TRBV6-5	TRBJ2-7	CASSPDRGSYEQYF	TGTGCCAGCAGTCCCGACAGGGGCTCCTACGAGCAGTACTTC
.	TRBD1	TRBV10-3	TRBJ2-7	CAARPRDSGHEQYF	TGTGCCGCCAGGCCCCGGGACAGTGGCCACGAGCAGTACTTC
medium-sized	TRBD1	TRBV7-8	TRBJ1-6	CASSYRQGRSPLHF	TGTGCCAGCAGCTACAGACAGGGGAGGTCACCCCTCCACTTT
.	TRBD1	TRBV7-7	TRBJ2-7	CASSLDGTGTYEQYF	TGTGCTAGCAGCTTAGATGGGACAGGGACCTACGAGCAGTACTTC
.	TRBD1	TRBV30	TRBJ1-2	CAWSVQGQGTYGYTF	TGTGCCTGGAGTGTACAGGGACAGGGGACCTATGGCTACACCTTC
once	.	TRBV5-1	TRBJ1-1	CASSLAGGRMNTEAFF	TGCGCCAGCAGCTTGGCGGGGGGCAGGATGAACACTGAAGCTTTCTTT
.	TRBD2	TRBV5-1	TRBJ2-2	CASSFLAGATGELFF	TGCGCCAGCAGCTTCTTGGCGGGAGCCACCGGGGAGCTGTTTTTT
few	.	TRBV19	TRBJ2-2	CASRQGRTGELFF	TGTGCCAGTAGACAGGGCCGCACCGGGGAGCTGTTTTTT
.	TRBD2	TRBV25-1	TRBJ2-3	CASSRTSGITDTQYF	TGTGCCAGCAGTCGGACTAGCGGGATCACAGATACGCAGTATTTT
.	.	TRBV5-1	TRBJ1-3	CASSFSGFGENTIYF	TGCGCCAGCAGCTTCTCAGGGTTTGGCGAAAACACCATATATTTT
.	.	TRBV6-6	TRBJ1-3	CASRAYSDSGNTIYF	TGTGCCAGCAGGGCGTATTCCGACTCTGGAAACACCATATATTTT
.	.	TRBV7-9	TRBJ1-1	CASSLHPPGTEAFF	TGTGCCAGCAGCCTACACCCCCCCGGGACTGAAGCTTTCTTT
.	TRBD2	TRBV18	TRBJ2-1	CASSPGLAGANEQFF	TGTGCCAGCTCACCGGGACTAGCGGGGGCTAATGAGCAGTTCTTC
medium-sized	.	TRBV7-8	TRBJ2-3	CASSLGGPTITDTQYF	TGTGCCAGCAGCTTAGGAGGACCTACAATCACAGATACGCAGTATTTT
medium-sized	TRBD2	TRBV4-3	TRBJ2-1	CASSQLAGPSYNEQFF	TGCGCCAGCAGCCAACTAGCGGGGCCCTCCTACAATGAGCAGTTCTTC
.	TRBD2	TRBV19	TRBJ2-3	CASSPGRASGRGWSTDTQYF	TGTGCCAGTAGCCCCGGGAGGGCTAGCGGAAGGGGCTGGAGCACAGATACGCAGTATTTT